The sequence of this T cell receptor beta chain was determined in a study of CD8 T cells in Susac syndrome. This CDR3 comprises 13 residues. Between the trimmed V and J ends, which lost 5 bases and 2 bases, there was a span of 8 bases. Germline CDR1 MGHRA, CDR2 YSYEKL. With random hexamers, reverse transcription was performed on roughly 0.5 to 1 ug of RNA. TCRdb ran MiXCR on the immunoSEQ multiplex PCR reads and lists one entry per CDR3 protein. The sample holds 150,000 to 180,000 distinct CDR3 sequences, approximately 96% seen once. The patients with Susac syndrome satisfied recently defined diagnostic criteria for either definite or probable disease.

V and J are TRBV4-1 and TRBJ2-3; D is undetermined. The clonotype originates from a human donor with Susac syndrome. The sequenced material came from CD4+ T cells from PBMCs. In nucleotides, the CDR3 is TGCGCCAGCAGCAACCGACTCACAGATACGCAGTATTTT. This sequence encodes CASSNRLTDTQYF.